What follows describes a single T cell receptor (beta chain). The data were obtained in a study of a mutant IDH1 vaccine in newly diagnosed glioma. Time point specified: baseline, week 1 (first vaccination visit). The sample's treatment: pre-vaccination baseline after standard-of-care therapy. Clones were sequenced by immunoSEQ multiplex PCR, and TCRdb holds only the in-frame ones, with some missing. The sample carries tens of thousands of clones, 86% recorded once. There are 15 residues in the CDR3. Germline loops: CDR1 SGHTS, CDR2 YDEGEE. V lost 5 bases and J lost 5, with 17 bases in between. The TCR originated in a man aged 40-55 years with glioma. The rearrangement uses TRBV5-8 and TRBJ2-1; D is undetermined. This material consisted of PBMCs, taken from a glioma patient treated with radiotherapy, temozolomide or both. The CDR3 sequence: CASRYPRVRNNEQFF. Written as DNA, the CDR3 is TGTGCCAGCAGATACCCCCGGGTAAGGAACAATGAGCAGTTCTTC.